This T cell receptor beta chain comes out of a study of Graves' ophthalmopathy and Graves' hyperthyroidism. This clonotype was seen only a few times. Germline CDR1 and CDR2: SGDLS and YYNGEE. The CDR3 totals 13 residues. Trimming stripped 0 bases from V and 6 bases from J, with 10 bases between. Amplifying from RNA transcripts, the study obtained TCR beta CDR3 regions. First-round RT-PCR employed HTBI primers, with a second-round multiplex PCR after it. TCRdb re-called the multiplex PCR reads with MiXCR, one entry per CDR3 protein. Here the sample spans approximately 700,000 distinct CDR3 sequences, roughly 40% being singletons. Physicians reached a diagnosis by relying on clinical symptoms, serum thyroxine, TRAb, thyroid ultrasound and orbital computed tomography.

The chain carries TRBV9 and TRBJ2-7, with D possibly being TRBD1 (5 bases). Sequenced material: peripheral blood. The receptor was derived from an adult man with Graves' ophthalmopathy. This CDR3 is CASSVEQETEQYF. The CDR3 bases are TGTGCCAGCAGCGTAGAACAGGAGACCGAGCAGTACTTC.